This T cell receptor beta chain was identified in a study of radiotherapy plus CTLA-4 blockade in lung cancer. Measured with immunoSEQ multiplex PCR; TCRdb has only the in-frame clones, and not every one. Of approximately 98,000 clones in the sample, 82% are singletons; the top ten hold nearly 3.5%. About this clone: What it recognizes is unknown.

The study treated chemo-refractory metastatic non-small-cell lung cancer patients with focal radiation plus ipilimumab CTLA-4 blockade. The V gene end was trimmed by 8 bases and the J gene end by 4 bases; junction bases not matched to a gene: 13. The CDR3 loop spans 15 amino acids. The V gene's germline CDR1 is MDHEN and CDR2 SYDVKM. Broader study findings: Strongest reported response predictors: early blood clone changes and post-radiation interferon-beta. There was expansion of tumor-derived TCR clones in blood after radiotherapy plus ipilimumab.

Specimen: peripheral blood, collected from a patient treated with radiotherapy plus ipilimumab. The V and J genes are TRBV28 and TRBJ2-7; the match to TRBD2 covers 8 bases. This clonotype originated in a human donor with non-small cell lung cancer who had a partial response to radiotherapy plus ipilimumab. The DNA of the CDR3 is TGTGCCAGCCCCCCACGGGAGGGCCGTCTTTACGAGCAGTACTTC. This codes for CASPPREGRLYEQYF.